Shown below are 24 T cell receptor beta chains from a single sample sequenced in a study of cytomegalovirus exposure and HLA in healthy donors. Repertoires were generated with immunoSEQ multiplex PCR, while TCRdb's copy carries only in-frame clones and drops some. The data contain over 200,000 clones, around 90% of them singletons. The sequencing sample was made of PBMCs. Every receptor here comes from a woman between 18 and 29 years old in good health and CMV-seronegative.

The J gene is TRBJ2-7, the V gene TRBV11-2, with D unclear. Germline-derived CDR1 and CDR2 are SGHAT and FQNNGV. The CDR3 totals 13 residues. The V and J ends lost 1 base and 3 bases respectively, with 7 bases between them. CDR3 in DNA: TGTGCCAGCAGCTTAGTTCGAGACTACGAGCAGTACTTC. Encoded protein: CASSLVRDYEQYF. The variable domain in full, completed from reference TRBV11-2 and TRBJ2-7, reads EAGVAQSPRYKIIEKRQSVAFWCNPISGHATLYWYQQILGQGPKLLIQFQNNGVVDDSQLPKDRFSAERLKGVDSTLKIQPAKLEDSAVYLCASSLVRDYEQYFGPGTRLTVT.

The V call is TRBV2, the J call TRBJ2-5; D uncertain. The CDR3 is made up of 14 amino acids. Trimming cost V 7 bases and J 3 bases, with 15 bases left between them. From germline, CDR1 is SNHLY and CDR2 FYNNEI. Written as DNA, the CDR3 is TGTGCCAGCAATTACAGAAACGTAAAAGAGACCCAGTACTTC. It is translated as CASNYRNVKETQYF.

V usage is TRBV28 and J usage is TRBJ2-5; 8 nucleotides line up with TRBD1. With 6 bases clipped from V and 5 bases from J, the junction kept 8 bases outside the gene matches. The CDR3 spans 14 residues. Looked up from germline, CDR1 is MDHEN and CDR2 is SYDVKM. In nucleotides, the CDR3 is TGTGCCAGCAGCGAAACCGGACAGGGTGAGACCCAGTACTTC. This encodes CASSETGQGETQYF.

The V and J genes are TRBV15 and TRBJ2-7; a weak D match, TRBD2 (6 bases). Trimming cost V 2 bases and J 2 bases, with 13 bases left between them. This CDR3 is 15 amino acids long. Per the germline V gene, CDR1 is LNHNV and CDR2 is YYDKDF (reference sequence). The DNA for the CDR3 is TGTGCCACCAGCAGAAATAGCGGAAACGCCTACGAGCAGTACTTC. Translating it yields CATSRNSGNAYEQYF.

V gene TRBV11-2 combines with J gene TRBJ2-7; tentative D call: TRBD2 (5 bases). This CDR3 is built from 14 residues. Germline-derived CDR1 and CDR2 are SGHAT and FQNNGV. Trimming cost V 6 bases and J 0 bases, with 12 bases left between them. The CDR3 nucleotides read TGTGCCAGCAGTCGGTACGGAGGCTCCTACGAGCAGTACTTC. Translating gives CASSRYGGSYEQYF.

V gene TRBV7-2 combines with J gene TRBJ2-1; 10 bases match TRBD2. The V gene end was trimmed by 5 bases and the J gene end by 10 bases; junction bases not matched to a gene: 8. This CDR3 spans 14 amino acids. Germline V gene data show CDR1 as SGHTA and CDR2 as FQGNSA. In DNA form, the CDR3 reads TGTGCCAGCAGCCGAAGCGGGAGGGCCCAGGAGCAGTTCTTC. As protein: CASSRSGRAQEQFF.

The count of this clone is one. This chain joins TRBV7-8 and TRBJ1-4; 8 nucleotides line up with TRBD1. The CDR3 length is 12 residues. V shed 0 bases, J shed 12 bases, and the junction held 0 bases outside the gene matches. Germline CDR1 reads SGHVS; CDR2 reads FQNEAQ. The CDR3 DNA is TGTGCCAGCAGCTTAGCCAGGGGGCAACTGTTTTTT. Encoded protein: CASSLARGQLFF.

V usage is TRBV19 and J usage is TRBJ2-3; TRBD2 matches at 8 bases. J gave up 4 bases and V 6 bases, and 9 bases lay outside the gene matches. The CDR3 covers 15 residues. Germline-derived CDR1 and CDR2 are LNHDA and SQIVND (reference sequence). The CDR3 reads CASRLAGFSADTQYF. In DNA form, the CDR3 reads TGTGCCAGTAGGTTAGCGGGATTTTCGGCAGATACGCAGTATTTT.

The chain links TRBV5-6 to TRBJ2-7; perhaps TRBD1 as D (5 bases). Germline V gene lookup returns CDR1 SGHDT and CDR2 YYEEEE. The CDR3 runs to 14 residues. Trimming pared 0 bases from V and 0 bases from J, leaving 7 bases between. Written as DNA, the CDR3 is TGTGCCAGCAGCTTGGTGGACACCTCCTACGAGCAGTACTTC. It yields the protein CASSLVDTSYEQYF. Drawing the rest from reference TRBV5-6 and TRBJ2-7, the complete variable domain is DAGVTQSPTHLIKTRGQQVTLRCSPKSGHDTVSWYQQALGQGPQFIFQYYEEEERQRGNFPDRFSGHQFPNYSSELNVNALLLGDSALYLCASSLVDTSYEQYFGPGTRLTVT.

The rearrangement uses TRBV6-1 and TRBJ2-1; TRBD2 agrees at 7 bases. The germline V gene encodes CDR1 MNHNS and CDR2 SASEGT. The CDR3 runs to 15 residues. Losses at the gene ends were 1 base for V and 0 bases for J; bases not matched to a gene: 0. CDR3 residues: CASSEGEGSYNEQFF. The CDR3 bases are TGTGCCAGCAGTGAAGGGGAGGGCTCCTACAATGAGCAGTTCTTC.

The V gene is TRBV27, the J gene TRBJ2-2; D possibly corresponds to TRBD1 (7 bases). Germline CDR1 is MNHEY and CDR2 is SMNVEV (reference sequence). CDR3 length: 16 residues. The ends were cut back, 2 bases at V and 3 bases at J, with 13 bases in the middle. CDR3 sequence (DNA): TGTGCCAGCAGTTTAGTGTCAGGGGGGCACACCGGGGAGCTGTTTTTT. It is translated as CASSLVSGGHTGELFF.

The V and J genes are TRBV13 and TRBJ2-5, with 9 bases aligning to TRBD2. The ends lost 4 bases at V and 5 bases at J; junction bases unmatched: 8. Germline CDR1 reads PRHDT; CDR2 reads FYEKMQ (reference sequence). The CDR3 is 15 residues long. The DNA for the CDR3 is TGTGCCAGCAGCTCAAGACTAGCGGTGGGGGAGACCCAGTACTTC. Translating gives CASSSRLAVGETQYF. Variable domain in full (rest from reference TRBV13 and TRBJ2-5): AAGVIQSPRHLIKEKRETATLKCYPIPRHDTVYWYQQGPGQDPQFLISFYEKMQSDKGSIPDRFSAQQFSDYHSELNMSSLELGDSALYFCASSSRLAVGETQYFGPGTRLLVL.

This chain uses TRBV14 with TRBJ2-1, with 7 bases identical to TRBD2. Per germline, CDR1 SGHDN and CDR2 FVKESK. The length of the CDR3 is 16 residues. V trimming: 1 base; J trimming: 3 bases; junction bases outside the gene matches: 6. This CDR3 reads CASSQGGGSFYNEQFF. DNA for the CDR3: TGTGCCAGCAGCCAAGGGGGCGGGAGTTTCTACAATGAGCAGTTCTTC.

The CDR3 region is CASSYSSAGGGGYTF. The CDR3 bases are TGTGCCAGCAGTTACTCGAGCGCAGGGGGAGGTGGCTACACCTTC. This sequence joins TRBV6-5 and TRBJ1-2; 7 nucleotides match TRBD1. This CDR3 is built from 15 residues. CDR1 is MNHEY, CDR2 SVGAGI, per germline. Trimming removed 0 bases from V and 7 bases from J; junction bases left unmatched: 8.

Only a few counts were recorded for this clone. The rearrangement uses TRBV5-1 and TRBJ2-7, with D possibly matching TRBD2 (6 bases). Germline CDR1 and CDR2: SGHRS and YFSETQ. The CDR3 runs 15 residues. Trimming shortened V by 1 base and J by 4 bases, and 15 bases separated the two germline ends. The DNA for the CDR3 is TGCGCCAGCAGCTTGAGTTGGGACTGGAGTTACGAGCAGTACTTC. Its protein product is CASSLSWDWSYEQYF.

The chain employs TRBV29-1 and TRBJ2-3; 10 nucleotides match TRBD2. V lost 4 bases, J lost 6 bases, and 7 bases stayed unmatched. CDR3 length: 14 residues. CDR1 and CDR2 (germline): SQVTM, ANQGSEA. The CDR3, as DNA: TGCAGCGTTGGCGTAGCGGGAGGACGGGATACGCAGTATTTT. As protein: CSVGVAGGRDTQYF.

The chain recombines TRBV5-4 with TRBJ2-3, with D tentatively TRBD2 (6 bases). In germline, CDR1 is SGHNT, CDR2 YYREEE (reference sequence). V dropped 3 bases and J dropped 4 bases, with 6 bases sitting between them. CDR3 length: 12 amino acids. CDR3 region: CASSSSADTQYF. CDR3 DNA: TGTGCCAGCAGCTCTAGCGCAGATACGCAGTATTTT.

This sequence joins TRBV2 and TRBJ2-1, with 13 bases lining up with TRBD2. J was trimmed by 9 bases and V by 8 bases; bases with no gene match: 7. The CDR3 is 14 amino acids. Per germline, CDR1 SNHLY and CDR2 FYNNEI. The CDR3 DNA reads as TGTGCCAGCTCCGGGACTAGCGGGATTATTGAGCAGTTCTTC. This sequence encodes CASSGTSGIIEQFF.

This clone was recorded a few times. This chain connects TRBV6-5 to TRBJ1-2; no clear D gene. Trimming removed 3 bases from V and 8 bases from J, with 7 bases in between. Germline assignment: CDR1 MNHEY and CDR2 SVGAGI. The CDR3 consists of 11 residues. CDR3 amino acids: CASSYRGGYTF. Written as DNA, the CDR3 is TGTGCCAGCAGTTATAGAGGGGGCTACACCTTC.

This chain uses TRBV19 with TRBJ2-1; D is uncertain. Trimming removed 6 bases at V and 9 bases at J, with 18 bases between. There are 14 residues in the CDR3. Germline-derived CDR1 and CDR2 are LNHDA and SQIVND (reference sequence). This chain's CDR3 is CASRQEVRGFEQFF. CDR3 sequence (DNA): TGTGCCAGTAGACAAGAAGTTCGAGGCTTTGAGCAGTTCTTC.

The chain carries TRBV4-3 and TRBJ2-2; possibly TRBD2 for D (5 bases). Trimming shortened V by 0 bases and J by 1 base, and 15 bases separated the two germline ends. The CDR3 runs to 18 residues. Germline CDR1 LGHNA, CDR2 YSLEER. Written as DNA, the CDR3 is TGCGCCAGCAGCCAAGAAACCGCCAGCGGACTGAACACCGGGGAGCTGTTTTTT. This gives the protein CASSQETASGLNTGELFF.

This chain links TRBV7-2 with TRBJ1-1, with D hard to call. CDR1 and CDR2 (germline): SGHTA, FQGNSA. The CDR3 sequence is 12 residues long. The germline V and J ends were trimmed by 3 bases and 1 base, with 3 bases remaining between them. DNA for the CDR3: TGTGCCAGCAGCTTCGGGAACACTGAAGCTTTCTTT. As protein: CASSFGNTEAFF.

V usage is TRBV30 and J usage is TRBJ2-1, with 9 bases matching TRBD2. The germline V gene has CDR1 GTSNPN and CDR2 SVGIG (reference sequence). The CDR3 totals 13 residues. J was trimmed by 8 bases and V by 4 bases; bases with no gene match: 6. The CDR3 DNA reads as TGTGCCTGGAAGGTTAGCGGGAGACATGAGCAGTTCTTC. Translating gives CAWKVSGRHEQFF. The whole variable domain, filled in from reference TRBV30 and TRBJ2-1, reads SQTIHQWPATLVQPVGSPLSLECTVEGTSNPNLYWYRQAAGRGLQLLFYSVGIGQISSEVPQNLSASRPQDRQFILSSKKLLLSDSGFYLCAWKVSGRHEQFFGPGTRLTVL.

This clone occurred once. The genes are TRBV7-3 and TRBJ2-3, with TRBD2 identical over 8 bases. Trimming removed 0 bases from V and 8 bases from J; junction bases left unmatched: 4. CDR3 size: 14 residues. CDR1 is SGHTA, CDR2 FQGTGA, per germline. CDR3 DNA sequence: TGTGCCAGCAGCTTAACTTTCGCGGGAGGTACGCAGTATTTT. Translating gives CASSLTFAGGTQYF.